The present T cell receptor beta chain was sequenced within a study of T cells in Graves' hyperthyroidism and ophthalmopathy. RNA transcripts served as the template for amplifying TCR beta CDR3 regions. The TCR CDR3 was amplified in a first-round RT-PCR using the HTBI primer set. TCRdb independently ran MiXCR on the multiplex PCR reads; one entry per CDR3 protein. The sample contains around 480,000 distinct CDR3 sequences, under 15% of which appear only once. This clonotype was picked up many times. V lost 3 bases and J lost 6; bases outside the gene matches: 1. The length of the CDR3 is 14 residues. Per germline, CDR1 ENHRY and CDR2 SYGVKD.

The material sequenced was blood. The sequence was collected from a woman aged 18-29 years with Graves' hyperthyroidism. The chain carries TRBV10-3 and TRBJ1-4; the match to TRBD1 covers 10 bases. This chain's CDR3 is CAISDGTGDEKLFF. As DNA, the CDR3 is TGTGCCATCAGTGACGGGACAGGGGATGAAAAACTGTTTTTT.